The rows below give T cell receptor beta chains drawn from one sample of a study of T cells in localized non-small cell lung cancer. Some clones are missing from TCRdb's copy, which holds only in-frame ones; the method was immunoSEQ multiplex PCR. The sample consists of approximately 89,000 clones, around 81% of them appearing once. The sequences come from PBMCs, collected before any cancer treatment. These TCRs come from a man aged 40 to 69 with stage II squamous cell lung carcinoma. The CDR3 runs from the conserved cysteine through the conserved F or W. Each record gives: clone size, V gene, D gene, J gene, CDR3 protein, CDR3 DNA. A D gene is named only where the DNA matches it firmly. A row's size may be missing; if present it is once, few, many or a size class.

clone_size: NA
v_call: TRBV7-2
d_call: NA
j_call: TRBJ2-3
cdr3_aa: CASSSRDLGTDTQYF
cdr3_nt: TGTGCCAGCAGCTCCCGGGACCTGGGCACAGATACGCAGTATTTT

clone_size: NA
v_call: TRBV7-8
d_call: TRBD2
j_call: TRBJ2-1
cdr3_aa: CASSLVPAGAYNEQFF
cdr3_nt: TGTGCCAGCAGCTTAGTTCCGGCGGGAGCCTACAATGAGCAGTTCTTC

clone_size: NA
v_call: TRBV5-4
d_call: NA
j_call: TRBJ2-7
cdr3_aa: CASSLGSLDEQYF
cdr3_nt: TGTGCCAGCAGCTTGGGTAGTCTCGACGAGCAGTACTTC

clone_size: NA
v_call: TRBV19
d_call: NA
j_call: TRBJ1-1
cdr3_aa: CASSTTGTTEAFF
cdr3_nt: TGTGCCAGTAGTACTACAGGAACGACTGAAGCTTTCTTT

clone_size: NA
v_call: TRBV15
d_call: NA
j_call: TRBJ1-4
cdr3_aa: CATSRSSRGTDPWANEKLFF
cdr3_nt: TGTGCCACCAGCAGATCTTCCCGAGGGACCGATCCCTGGGCTAATGAAAAACTGTTTTTT

clone_size: NA
v_call: TRBV30
d_call: TRBD1
j_call: TRBJ1-2
cdr3_aa: CAWHKDRGNYGYTF
cdr3_nt: TGTGCCTGGCACAAGGACAGGGGGAACTATGGCTACACCTTC

clone_size: NA
v_call: TRBV9
d_call: TRBD1
j_call: TRBJ1-5
cdr3_aa: CASSVDTGVGQPQHF
cdr3_nt: TGTGCCAGCAGCGTAGACACAGGGGTGGGTCAGCCCCAGCATTTT

clone_size: NA
v_call: TRBV7-3
d_call: TRBD2
j_call: TRBJ2-1
cdr3_aa: CASSLTVAGRYNEQFF
cdr3_nt: TGTGCCAGCAGCTTAACGGTAGCGGGGCGCTACAATGAGCAGTTCTTC

clone_size: NA
v_call: TRBV25-1
d_call: NA
j_call: TRBJ2-3
cdr3_aa: CASSGRAAFVSTDTQYF
cdr3_nt: TGTGCCAGCAGTGGCCGGGCCGCTTTTGTCAGCACAGATACGCAGTATTTT

clone_size: once
v_call: TRBV7-2
d_call: TRBD2
j_call: TRBJ2-3
cdr3_aa: CASSDKGAGVTQYF
cdr3_nt: TGTGCCAGCAGCGACAAAGGGGCGGGGGTTACGCAGTATTTT